Each of the 25 T cell receptor beta chains below was sequenced from the same sample in a study of OX40 agonist ivuxolimab in advanced cancers. The method was immunoSEQ multiplex PCR; TCRdb's version includes in-frame clones alone and lacks a portion of them. This repertoire shows fewer than 7,500 clones, roughly nine tenths found once; its top ten account for 30% to 45%. Material: CD4+ or CD8+ T cells sorted from blood, obtained in a trial of the OX40 agonist ivuxolimab. These receptors were taken from an adult with an advanced solid tumor such as melanoma, head and neck, liver or kidney cancer.

This clone was counted a single time. The rearrangement links TRBV7-8 to TRBJ1-2, with no clear D. Trimming shortened V by 2 bases and J by 6 bases, and 16 bases separated the two germline ends. Germline V lookup: CDR1 SGHVS, CDR2 FQNEAQ. The CDR3 loop spans 15 amino acids. Written as DNA, the CDR3 is TGTGCCAGCAGCTTAAAATCGAGAACTATGGATGGCTACACCTTC. This encodes CASSLKSRTMDGYTF.

J is TRBJ2-1 and V is TRBV7-8; D gene uncertain. The CDR3 totals 10 residues. From germline, CDR1 is SGHVS and CDR2 FQNEAQ. V was cut by 4 bases and J by 9 bases, with 4 bases left in between. The CDR3 sequence: CASSSVEQFF. The CDR3 DNA reads as TGTGCCAGCAGCTCAGTTGAGCAGTTCTTC.

Here the CDR3 DNA reads TGTGCCAGCAGCCAAGAGGGCGCTTGGGTTACTGAAGCTTTCTTT. Encoded protein: CASSQEGAWVTEAFF. The V call is TRBV14, the J call TRBJ1-1; no clear D gene. The germline gives CDR1 SGHDN, CDR2 FVKESK. The V end lost 0 bases, the J end lost 5 bases, and 13 bases lay between the germline ends. The CDR3 runs 15 residues.

This chain links TRBV27 with TRBJ1-1; tentative D call: TRBD1 (6 bases). This CDR3 has 16 residues. V shed 8 bases and J shed 1 base, with 20 bases lying between them. Germline V lookup: CDR1 MNHEY, CDR2 SMNVEV (reference sequence). CDR3 in DNA: TGTGCCAGCTCTAACCCTCTACAGGGTGCGAACACTGAAGCTTTCTTT. Residues: CASSNPLQGANTEAFF.

The chain is built from TRBV19 and TRBJ2-7; TRBD1 aligns across 7 bases. Germline V gene data show CDR1 as LNHDA and CDR2 as SQIVND (reference sequence). The CDR3 sequence is 13 residues long. With 5 bases clipped from V and 3 bases from J, the junction kept 4 bases outside the gene matches. CDR3 bases: TGTGCCAGTAGTCCGGACAGGTTCTACGAGCAGTACTTC. It specifies CASSPDRFYEQYF.

This clone was recorded a few times. This chain uses TRBV7-3 with TRBJ1-3, with D uncertain. Trimming took off 7 bases at V and 1 base at J, with 8 bases between the two ends. There are 13 residues in the CDR3. The V gene's germline CDR1 is SGHTA and CDR2 FQGTGA. CDR3 protein: CASTDLSGNTIYF. CDR3 DNA sequence: TGTGCCAGCACGGACCTATCTGGAAACACCATATATTTT.

The chain carries TRBV7-9 and TRBJ2-5, with 8 bases fitting TRBD2. Germline V gene data show CDR1 as SEHNR and CDR2 as FQNEAQ (reference sequence). The CDR3 length is 16 residues. V trimming: 2 bases; J trimming: 5 bases; junction bases outside the gene matches: 10. The CDR3 DNA reads TGTGCCAGCAGCTTACGCCGGGAGGGCCGTTGGGAGACCCAGTACTTC. Translating it yields CASSLRREGRWETQYF.

This chain links TRBV28 with TRBJ1-1; TRBD1 agrees at 9 bases. Germline CDR1 is MDHEN and CDR2 is SYDVKM. The CDR3 loop spans 16 amino acids. V was pared by 2 bases and J by 0 bases, with 4 bases of the junction left unmatched. DNA of the CDR3: TGTGCCAGCAGTTTAAGGGGACAGGGATTGAACACTGAAGCTTTCTTT. This gives the protein CASSLRGQGLNTEAFF.

This chain joins TRBV6-6 and TRBJ2-3, with a weak D call TRBD1 (6 bases). Trimming shortened V by 6 bases and J by 1 base, and 14 bases separated the two germline ends. Germline V gives CDR1 MNHNY, CDR2 SVGAGI (reference sequence). The CDR3 loop spans 15 amino acids. The CDR3 sequence is CASSSGTQGTDTQYF. DNA for the CDR3: TGTGCCAGCAGCTCCGGGACACAAGGCACAGATACGCAGTATTTT.

Details on this clone: A much larger clone lies a single base off, so this may be a read error. The same CDR3 can be traced to other DNA sequences in this sample. V is TRBV27 and J is TRBJ2-7, with TRBD1 matching 7 bases. This CDR3 is 12 amino acids long. The germline V gene encodes CDR1 MNHEY and CDR2 SMNVEV (reference sequence). V dropped 3 bases and J dropped 7; count of bases not matched to a gene: 3. CDR3 region: CASSLIRGEQYF. In DNA form, the CDR3 reads TGTGCCAGCAGTTTGATCAGGGGGGAGCAGTACTTC.

V gene TRBV5-6 combines with J gene TRBJ2-7, with 7 bases that match TRBD2. V shed 4 bases, J shed 6 bases, and the junction held 7 bases outside the gene matches. This CDR3 region has 13 residues. Germline V lookup: CDR1 SGHDT, CDR2 YYEEEE. CDR3 region: CASSAAGVGEQYF. In DNA form, the CDR3 reads TGTGCCAGCAGCGCCGCGGGGGTAGGCGAGCAGTACTTC.

V and J are TRBV15 and TRBJ1-2, with 7 nucleotides matching TRBD1. The length of the CDR3 is 13 residues. J was trimmed by 4 bases and V by 7 bases; bases with no gene match: 6. Germline CDR1 is LNHNV and CDR2 is YYDKDF (reference sequence). CDR3 sequence: CATNPGGVYGYTF. The CDR3 nucleotides read TGTGCCACCAACCCAGGGGGAGTCTATGGCTACACCTTC.

This sequence joins TRBV27 and TRBJ2-1; TRBD1 aligns across 9 bases. The germline CDR1 and CDR2 sequences are MNHEY and SMNVEV (reference sequence). The V and J ends lost 5 bases and 1 base, in that order; junction bases with no gene match: 0. This CDR3 region has 14 residues. Here the CDR3 DNA reads TGTGCCAGCAGTGACAGGGGGTCCTACAATGAGCAGTTCTTC. Amino acids: CASSDRGSYNEQFF.

The chain is built from TRBV7-6 and TRBJ2-3, with 12 bases that match TRBD2. Germline loops: CDR1 SGHVS, CDR2 FNYEAQ. This CDR3 spans 17 amino acids. V dropped 5 bases and J dropped 4; count of bases not matched to a gene: 10. CDR3 sequence reads: CASSPRLAGVSADTQYF. DNA of the CDR3: TGTGCCAGCAGCCCAAGACTAGCGGGAGTAAGCGCAGATACGCAGTATTTT.

The rearrangement links TRBV5-6 to TRBJ1-2; the D gene is possibly TRBD1 (5 bases). V was trimmed by 3 bases and J by 6 bases, leaving 9 bases between them. The CDR3 sequence is 12 residues long. The germline V gene encodes CDR1 SGHDT and CDR2 YYEEEE. DNA for the CDR3: TGTGCCAGCAGCTGGGGCGGGGATGGCTACACCTTC. This translates into CASSWGGDGYTF.

V usage is TRBV11-2 and J usage is TRBJ2-7; the match to TRBD2 covers 10 bases. The germline gives CDR1 SGHAT, CDR2 FQNNGV. The CDR3 length is 16 residues. V lost 2 bases and J lost 5; bases outside the gene matches: 9. CDR3 sequence: CASSLPPGLAPHEQYF. DNA of the CDR3: TGTGCCAGCAGCTTACCCCCGGGACTAGCGCCCCACGAGCAGTACTTC.

The chain has TRBV2 and TRBJ2-3; 11 bases are shared with TRBD2. CDR3 length equals 16 residues. V shed 6 bases and J 0 bases; nucleotides not matched to a gene: 5. CDR1 is SNHLY and CDR2 is FYNNEI in the germline V gene. CDR3 coding DNA: TGTGCCAGCAGGCGTACTAGCGGGGGTAGCACAGATACGCAGTATTTT. Translated, it gives CASRRTSGGSTDTQYF.

The chain is built from TRBV28 and TRBJ2-3; D is possibly TRBD1 (6 bases). V lost 3 bases to trimming and J lost 4 bases, with 11 bases between them. Per germline, CDR1 MDHEN and CDR2 SYDVKM. CDR3 size: 14 residues. CDR3: CASSFVQGSDTQYF. The DNA for the CDR3 is TGTGCCAGCAGTTTCGTACAGGGCTCAGATACGCAGTATTTT.

This rearrangement joins TRBV5-1 to TRBJ2-1, with TRBD2 identical over 13 bases. This CDR3 comprises 15 residues. V lost 2 bases to trimming and J lost 7 bases; unmatched junction nucleotides: 3. Germline loops: CDR1 SGHRS, CDR2 YFSETQ. CDR3 amino acids: CASSLGLAGENEQFF. CDR3 sequence (DNA): TGCGCCAGCAGCTTAGGACTAGCGGGAGAGAATGAGCAGTTCTTC.

CDR3 in amino acids: CASKTGTNTGELFF. CDR3 in DNA: TGTGCCAGTAAGACGGGGACGAACACCGGGGAGCTGTTTTTT. The chain combines TRBV19 with TRBJ2-2; maybe TRBD2 (5 bases). V dropped 7 bases and J dropped 0 bases, with 9 bases sitting between them. This CDR3 comprises 14 residues. Germline values: CDR1 LNHDA, CDR2 SQIVND (reference sequence).

The J gene is TRBJ2-7, the V gene TRBV15; 9 nucleotides agree with TRBD1. The trim removed 5 bases at V and 8 bases at J, leaving 10 bases unmatched. Per germline, CDR1 LNHNV and CDR2 YYDKDF (reference sequence). The CDR3 loop spans 14 amino acids. The CDR3 DNA reads as TGTGCCACCAGCGGGGACAGGGAGACGAGTCAGCAGTACTTC. It codes for CATSGDRETSQQYF.

The chain has TRBV27 and TRBJ2-1; D ambiguous. This CDR3 region has 13 residues. CDR1 MNHEY and CDR2 SMNVEV come from the germline V gene (reference sequence). Trimming removed 6 bases at V and 5 bases at J, with 11 bases between. This chain's CDR3 is CASSPRLNNEQFF. CDR3 in DNA: TGTGCCAGCAGCCCTAGGTTAAACAATGAGCAGTTCTTC.

The gene calls are TRBV6-5 and TRBJ2-7, with D tentatively TRBD1 or TRBD2 (5 bases each). The CDR3 contains 15 residues. CDR1 and CDR2 from the germline V gene are MNHEY and SVGAGI. V lost 2 bases and J lost 6, with 17 bases in between. The CDR3 spells CASSYGGEVWSEQYF. CDR3 DNA sequence: TGTGCCAGCAGTTACGGGGGAGAGGTTTGGTCCGAGCAGTACTTC.

The J gene is TRBJ2-1, the V gene TRBV30; TRBD2 is a possible D gene (7 bases). V lost 0 bases and J 2 bases, leaving 11 bases between the germline ends. The CDR3 is 15 residues long. Germline CDR1 is GTSNPN and CDR2 is SVGIG (reference sequence). The CDR3 nucleotides are TGTGCCTGGAGTGTGAGGGGGGGTCCCTACAATGAGCAGTTCTTC. Protein: CAWSVRGGPYNEQFF.

The table lists this clone with a few counts. V usage is TRBV7-2 and J usage is TRBJ2-3, with TRBD1 matching 8 bases. V lost 5 bases to trimming and J lost 2 bases; unmatched junction nucleotides: 9. This CDR3 has 16 residues. CDR1 and CDR2 from the germline V gene are SGHTA and FQGNSA. The CDR3 region has the DNA TGTGCCAGCAGCCCCAGGACAGGGATGATCACAGATACGCAGTATTTT. It codes for CASSPRTGMITDTQYF. Full variable domain (outside the CDR3, taken from reference TRBV7-2 and TRBJ2-3): GAGVSQSPSNKVTEKGKDVELRCDPISGHTALYWYRQSLGQGLEFLIYFQGNSAPDKSGLPSDRFSAERTGGSVSTLTIQRTQQEDSAVYLCASSPRTGMITDTQYFGPGTRLTVL.